The 32 T cell receptor beta chains presented below share a single source sample, sequenced in a study of cytomegalovirus exposure and HLA in healthy donors. The table came from immunoSEQ multiplex PCR; TCRdb's copy has only in-frame clones and leaves some out. The table lists around 250,000 clones, roughly 89% of them singletons. Sample: PBMCs. The receptors were gathered from a woman under 30 in good health and CMV-seronegative.

The CDR3 DNA reads TGTGCCAGCAGTTCATATTCTCCGGTATATCAGCCCCAGCATTTT. The encoded protein is CASSSYSPVYQPQHF. The chain joins TRBV28 to TRBJ1-5; no firm D call. Trimming cost V 4 bases and J 5 bases, with 15 bases left between them. The CDR3 runs 15 residues. Germline V gene data show CDR1 as MDHEN and CDR2 as SYDVKM.

The chain couples TRBV28 to TRBJ1-5, with 7 positions matching TRBD1. The V segment lost 6 bases and the J segment 2 bases; nucleotides outside the gene matches: 4. The CDR3 length is 14 residues. The germline gives CDR1 MDHEN, CDR2 SYDVKM. The CDR3 reads CASRLTGGNQPQHF. In nucleotides, the CDR3 is TGTGCCAGCAGGCTCACAGGGGGCAATCAGCCCCAGCATTTT.

This clone was detected once. The rearrangement links TRBV5-1 to TRBJ1-4; D is ambiguous. The germline gives CDR1 SGHRS, CDR2 YFSETQ. Trimming cost V 4 bases and J 0 bases, with 19 bases left between them. CDR3 length equals 18 residues. The CDR3 bases are TGCGCCAGCAGCCGAGAATTTGGGCACCTTGCAACTAATGAAAAACTGTTTTTT. This translates into CASSREFGHLATNEKLFF.

This clone was detected only once. The chain couples TRBV7-2 to TRBJ2-5; 7 bases are a match to TRBD1. V gave up 3 bases and J gave up 2 bases; unmatched junction bases: 12. The CDR3 is made up of 17 amino acids. CDR1 is SGHTA, CDR2 FQGNSA, per germline. CDR3 in DNA: TGTGCCAGCAGCTTCATTAGGGGGCCCCCAGAACAAGAGACCCAGTACTTC. Translation gives CASSFIRGPPEQETQYF.

The rearrangement uses TRBV28 and TRBJ2-1; D gene ambiguous. Germline CDR1 MDHEN, CDR2 SYDVKM. The CDR3 totals 11 residues. CDR3 protein: CMVAENNEQFF. In nucleotides, the CDR3 is TGTATGGTCGCGGAGAACAATGAGCAGTTCTTC.

The chain couples TRBV5-8 to TRBJ2-2; D possibly corresponds to TRBD1 (6 bases). Germline V gene lookup returns CDR1 SGHTS and CDR2 YDEGEE. The V and J ends lost 1 base and 3 bases respectively, with 7 bases between them. There are 14 residues in the CDR3. The CDR3 coding sequence is TGTGCCAGCAGCTTGAGGGGGTACACCGGGGAGCTGTTTTTT. It yields the protein CASSLRGYTGELFF. Full variable domain (remainder filled in from reference TRBV5-8 and TRBJ2-2): EAGVTQSPTHLIKTRGQQATLRCSPISGHTSVYWYQQALGLGLQFLLWYDEGEERNRGNFPPRFSGRQFPNYSSELNVNALELEDSALYLCASSLRGYTGELFFGEGSRLTVL.

The gene calls are TRBV7-9 and TRBJ1-4; unclear D gene. The CDR3 runs 14 residues. CDR1 SEHNR and CDR2 FQNEAQ come from the germline V gene (reference sequence). V was cut by 2 bases and J by 8 bases, with 12 bases left in between. The CDR3 here is CASSLSGSGEKLFF. The CDR3 nucleotides read TGTGCCAGCAGCTTAAGTGGGAGCGGGGAAAAACTGTTTTTT. The entire variable domain, with the rest obtained from reference TRBV7-9 and TRBJ1-4, is as follows: DTGVSQNPRHKITKRGQNVTFRCDPISEHNRLYWYRQTLGQGPEFLTYFQNEAQLEKSRLLSDRFSAERPKGSFSTLEIQRTEQGDSAMYLCASSLSGSGEKLFFGSGTQLSVL.

The chain's CDR3 is CASSLGSGRGAFF. The CDR3 region has the DNA TGTGCCAGCAGCTTGGGATCGGGCAGGGGAGCTTTCTTT. V gene TRBV5-6 combines with J gene TRBJ1-1, with a possible D match to TRBD1 (6 bases). Trimming stripped 0 bases from V and 10 bases from J, with 13 bases between. There are 13 residues in the CDR3. Germline-derived CDR1 and CDR2 are SGHDT and YYEEEE.

The chain carries TRBV6-6 and TRBJ2-7; 7 nucleotides line up with TRBD1. Germline V gene lookup returns CDR1 MNHNY and CDR2 SVGAGI (reference sequence). The CDR3 runs to 14 residues. After removal of 9 bases from V and 4 bases from J, the junction contained 12 bases not matched to a gene. The CDR3 here is CASQPGQWGYEQYF. The CDR3 DNA reads as TGTGCCAGTCAACCGGGACAGTGGGGATACGAGCAGTACTTC.

This clone was found once. The chain joins TRBV29-1 to TRBJ2-7, with 8 bases identical to TRBD1. The CDR3 is 12 residues long. CDR1 and CDR2 from the germline V gene are SQVTM and ANQGSEA. The CDR3 DNA reads as TGCAGTTGCAGGGGGCAAGGAGGGGAGCAGTACGTC. It encodes CSCRGQGGEQYV.

The chain couples TRBV5-1 to TRBJ2-3, with 8 bases matching TRBD1. The CDR3 spans 17 residues. Looked up from germline, CDR1 is SGHRS and CDR2 is YFSETQ. Trimming removed 0 bases from V and 2 bases from J; junction bases left unmatched: 8. CDR3 residues: CASSLVGDRPNTDTQYF. The CDR3 DNA reads TGCGCCAGCAGCTTGGTAGGGGACAGGCCAAACACAGATACGCAGTATTTT.

The chain uses TRBV6-5 and TRBJ1-5; D unresolved. Germline CDR1 MNHEY, CDR2 SVGAGI. The CDR3 runs to 15 residues. Trimming took off 2 bases at V and 5 bases at J, with 13 bases between the two ends. This CDR3 reads CASSYGAGNDQPQHF. Here the CDR3 DNA reads TGTGCCAGCAGTTACGGAGCGGGCAACGATCAGCCCCAGCATTTT.

This chain links TRBV6-1 with TRBJ1-6; the D is unclear. V shed 4 bases and J shed 4 bases, with 11 bases lying between them. Per the germline V gene, CDR1 is MNHNS and CDR2 is SASEGT. The length of the CDR3 is 15 residues. The CDR3 DNA reads TGTGCCAGCAGTGTAGAGCGAACGTATAATTCACCCCTCCACTTT. It is translated as CASSVERTYNSPLHF.

This chain connects TRBV19 to TRBJ2-1; maybe TRBD2 (5 bases). Trimming removed 6 bases at V and 0 bases at J, with 12 bases between. CDR1 is LNHDA, CDR2 SQIVND, per germline (reference sequence). The CDR3 extends over 15 amino acids. DNA of the CDR3: TGTGCCAGTAGCGCCAGCGGCAGCTCCTACAATGAGCAGTTCTTC. It is translated as CASSASGSSYNEQFF.

In its sample, this clone was seen once. The rearrangement links TRBV2 to TRBJ2-6; TRBD2 aligns across 7 bases. The CDR3 is 14 amino acids. The germline gives CDR1 SNHLY, CDR2 FYNNEI. V was clipped by 7 bases and J by 2 bases; unmatched bases: 2. The CDR3 region is CASKGTTGANVLTF. In DNA form, the CDR3 reads TGTGCCAGCAAGGGGACTACTGGGGCCAACGTCCTGACTTTC.

The rearrangement links TRBV5-5 to TRBJ2-7; D is possibly TRBD1 (5 bases). Trimming took off 0 bases at V and 5 bases at J, with 21 bases between the two ends. Per germline, CDR1 SGHKS and CDR2 YYEKEE (reference sequence). This CDR3 contains 17 residues. The CDR3 region is CASSLARGSRERDEQYF. CDR3 in DNA: TGTGCCAGCAGCTTGGCCCGCGGCTCCAGGGAACGCGACGAGCAGTACTTC.

V is TRBV5-1 and J is TRBJ2-5, with TRBD1 matching 10 bases. J gave up 1 base and V 4 bases, and 7 bases lay outside the gene matches. CDR1 is SGHRS and CDR2 is YFSETQ in the germline V gene. The CDR3 runs to 16 residues. This chain's CDR3 is CASSPLRDRGQETQYF. As DNA, the CDR3 is TGCGCCAGCAGCCCACTCCGGGACAGGGGCCAAGAGACCCAGTACTTC.

The CDR3 DNA reads TGTGCCAGCAGTCCGGCAGGGGGCCAAGAGACCCAGTACTTC. Residues: CASSPAGGQETQYF. The chain joins TRBV28 to TRBJ2-5; 7 bases agree with TRBD1. The CDR3 is made up of 14 amino acids. Unmatched junction bases numbered 4, after V lost 5 bases and J lost 1 base. The germline V gene has CDR1 MDHEN and CDR2 SYDVKM.

The V and J genes are TRBV7-9 and TRBJ2-7; 7 bases match TRBD1. Germline V gene lookup returns CDR1 SEHNR and CDR2 FQNEAQ (reference sequence). The CDR3 covers 13 residues. J gave up 3 bases and V 1 base, and 0 bases lay outside the gene matches. The CDR3 region is CASSLGTGYEQYF. CDR3 in DNA: TGTGCCAGCAGCTTAGGGACAGGCTACGAGCAGTACTTC.

The V gene is TRBV6-1, the J gene TRBJ2-5, with 7 bases identical to TRBD2. Germline CDR1 reads MNHNS; CDR2 reads SASEGT. V dropped 10 bases and J dropped 5; count of bases not matched to a gene: 16. This CDR3 contains 15 residues. CDR3 amino acids: CATEPTSGGGETQYF. The CDR3 bases are TGTGCCACCGAACCCACGTCGGGGGGAGGTGAGACCCAGTACTTC.

The chain links TRBV18 to TRBJ2-5, with D possibly matching TRBD2 (6 bases). The CDR3 has 14 residues. In germline, CDR1 is KGHSH, CDR2 LQKENI. V was clipped by 0 bases and J by 10 bases, with 15 bases between them. CDR3 sequence reads: CASSPPRAEEGQYF. Written as DNA, the CDR3 is TGTGCCAGCTCACCACCTCGGGCCGAGGAGGGCCAGTACTTC.

The chain uses TRBV27 and TRBJ2-1; TRBD2 matches at 8 bases. Germline loops: CDR1 MNHEY, CDR2 SMNVEV (reference sequence). The CDR3 loop spans 14 amino acids. V lost 2 bases and J lost 10; bases outside the gene matches: 7. The CDR3 reads CASSLILAAEEQFF. The CDR3 DNA follows: TGTGCCAGCAGTTTAATACTAGCGGCGGAGGAGCAGTTCTTC.

This sequence joins TRBV5-1 and TRBJ1-4; no reliable D call. This CDR3 has 15 residues. Trimming removed 3 bases from V and 7 bases from J, with 16 bases in between. Per the germline V gene, CDR1 is SGHRS and CDR2 is YFSETQ. The CDR3 loop reads CASSYTDPMGEKLFF. The CDR3 nucleotides are TGCGCCAGCAGCTATACAGACCCGATGGGTGAAAAACTGTTTTTT.

This clone appeared a single time. The chain employs TRBV27 and TRBJ2-2, with unresolved D. This CDR3 has 13 residues. Trimming removed 6 bases from V and 0 bases from J, with 5 bases in between. Germline loops: CDR1 MNHEY, CDR2 SMNVEV (reference sequence). The CDR3 sequence is CASSVPNTGELFF. CDR3 in DNA: TGTGCCAGCAGCGTCCCGAACACCGGGGAGCTGTTTTTT.

The rearrangement uses TRBV4-3 and TRBJ2-3, with 12 bases matching TRBD2. Germline-derived CDR1 and CDR2 are LGHNA and YSLEER. This CDR3 contains 15 residues. Trimming took 2 bases from V and 4 from J; bases not matched to a gene: 1. CDR3 region: CASSQLAGGSDTQYF. The DNA for the CDR3 is TGCGCCAGCAGCCAACTAGCGGGGGGGTCAGATACGCAGTATTTT.

This clone was detected only once. This rearrangement joins TRBV2 to TRBJ1-4; no clear D. From germline, CDR1 is SNHLY and CDR2 FYNNEI. With 6 bases removed from V and 0 bases from J, the gap between germline ends came to 8 bases. There are 14 residues in the CDR3. The CDR3 sequence: CASSYRSTNEKLFF. As DNA, the CDR3 is TGTGCCAGCAGCTACAGATCAACTAATGAAAAACTGTTTTTT.

The J gene is TRBJ2-7, the V gene TRBV4-3, with a tentative D call TRBD1 (6 bases). Germline-derived CDR1 and CDR2 are LGHNA and YSLEER. Trimming left V 0 bases short and J 2 bases short, with 8 bases between. CDR3 size: 14 residues. The CDR3 DNA reads as TGCGCCAGCAGCCAAGAAACAGGGCCCTACGAGCAGTACTTC. Translated: CASSQETGPYEQYF.

The chain links TRBV25-1 to TRBJ1-6, with D unresolved. The CDR3 contains 11 residues. Germline lookup yields CDR1 MGHDK and CDR2 SYGVNS. V lost 3 bases to trimming and J lost 11 bases, with 5 bases between them. The CDR3 is CASSDGTPLHF. The CDR3 bases are TGTGCCAGCAGTGACGGGACACCCCTCCACTTT.

V gene TRBV4-3 combines with J gene TRBJ1-3; 7 bases match TRBD1. Germline CDR1 reads LGHNA; CDR2 reads YSLEER. The V segment lost 5 bases and the J segment 9 bases; nucleotides outside the gene matches: 10. The CDR3 is 14 amino acids. CDR3 residues: CASSAMTGMSTIYF. CDR3 sequence (DNA): TGCGCCAGCAGCGCTATGACAGGGATGAGCACCATATATTTT.

This clone was seen once. CDR3 DNA: TGCGCCAGCAGCCAACACGACAGGGATCATGGCTACACCTTC. It encodes CASSQHDRDHGYTF. This rearrangement joins TRBV4-1 to TRBJ1-2, with 7 bases that match TRBD1. CDR1 MGHRA and CDR2 YSYEKL come from the germline V gene. This CDR3 comprises 14 residues. The V segment lost 2 bases and the J segment 6 bases; nucleotides outside the gene matches: 6.

The chain combines TRBV5-1 with TRBJ2-7; possibly TRBD1 for D (5 bases). CDR3 length: 13 amino acids. Germline CDR1 SGHRS, CDR2 YFSETQ. The ends were cut back, 8 bases at V and 2 bases at J, with 14 bases in the middle. CDR3 in DNA: TGCGCCAGTACTCACAGGATCACCTACGAGCAGTACTTC. It encodes CASTHRITYEQYF.

The table lists this clone with a few counts. The chain couples TRBV29-1 to TRBJ1-1; TRBD1 aligns across 7 bases. This CDR3 has 12 residues. The V gene's germline CDR1 is SQVTM and CDR2 ANQGSEA. V trimming: 6 bases; J trimming: 1 base; junction bases outside the gene matches: 2. The CDR3 here is CSVRTGNTEAFF. The CDR3 coding sequence is TGCAGCGTCCGGACAGGGAACACTGAAGCTTTCTTT.